This entry features one TCR beta chain sequence. The sample comes from a study of blood T cell repertoires in COVID-19. As for the study in general: COVID-19 samples from acute and convalescent phases originated in the United States, Italy and Spain. The analysed material was cDNA or gDNA that came from T cells, B-cell-depleted T cells, or PBMCs.

Original handling: Counts of nucleated cells, estimated from reference gene primer amplification, were obtained. TCRdb's table, derived via immunoSEQ multiplex PCR, lists solely in-frame clones and lacks some. The V and J calls and clone size were taken over from that table, and D and trimming were inferred from the DNA. Among about 97,000 clones listed, around 80% were seen once. The length of the CDR3 is 15 residues. Germline CDR1 reads SEHNR; CDR2 reads FQNEAQ (reference sequence). V was clipped by 2 bases and J by 1 base, with 10 bases between them. The specimen was peripheral blood. This receptor was taken from a man in his sixties or seventies with acute or convalescent COVID-19. V gene TRBV7-9 combines with J gene TRBJ2-3; D may be TRBD2 (6 bases). CDR3 coding DNA: TGTGCCAGCAGCTTAAGCCCGGGGGGCACAGATACGCAGTATTTT. This translates into CASSLSPGGTDTQYF.